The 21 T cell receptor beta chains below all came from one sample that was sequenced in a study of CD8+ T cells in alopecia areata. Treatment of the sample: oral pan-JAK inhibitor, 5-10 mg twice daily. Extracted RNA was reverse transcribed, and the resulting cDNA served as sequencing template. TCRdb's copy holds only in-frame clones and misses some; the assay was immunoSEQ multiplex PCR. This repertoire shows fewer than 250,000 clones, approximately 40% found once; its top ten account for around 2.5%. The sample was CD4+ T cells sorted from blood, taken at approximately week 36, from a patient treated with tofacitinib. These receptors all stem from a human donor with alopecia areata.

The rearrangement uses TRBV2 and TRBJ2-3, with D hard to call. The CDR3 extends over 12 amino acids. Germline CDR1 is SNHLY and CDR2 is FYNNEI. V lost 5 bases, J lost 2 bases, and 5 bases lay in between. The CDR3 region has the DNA TGTGCCAGCAGTAAAAACACAGATACGCAGTATTTT. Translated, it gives CASSKNTDTQYF. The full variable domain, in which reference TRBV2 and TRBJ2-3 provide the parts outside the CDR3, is EPEVTQTPSHQVTQMGQEVILRCVPISNHLYFYWYRQILGQKVEFLVSFYNNEISEKSEIFDDQFSVERPDGSNFTLKIRSTKLEDSAMYFCASSKNTDTQYFGPGTRLTVL.

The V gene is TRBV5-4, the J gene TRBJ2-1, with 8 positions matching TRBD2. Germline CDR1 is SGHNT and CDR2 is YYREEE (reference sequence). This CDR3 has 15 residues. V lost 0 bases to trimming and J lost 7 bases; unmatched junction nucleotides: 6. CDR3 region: CASSLVAGYQNEQFF. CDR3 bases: TGTGCCAGCAGCTTGGTAGCGGGATATCAAAATGAGCAGTTCTTC.

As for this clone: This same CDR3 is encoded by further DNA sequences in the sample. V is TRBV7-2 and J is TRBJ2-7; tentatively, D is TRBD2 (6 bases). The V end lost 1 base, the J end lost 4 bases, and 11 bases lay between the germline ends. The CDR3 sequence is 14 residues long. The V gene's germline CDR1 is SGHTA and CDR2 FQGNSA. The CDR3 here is CASSLGSGRYEQYF. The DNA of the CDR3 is TGTGCCAGCAGCTTAGGTTCAGGGAGGTACGAGCAGTACTTC.

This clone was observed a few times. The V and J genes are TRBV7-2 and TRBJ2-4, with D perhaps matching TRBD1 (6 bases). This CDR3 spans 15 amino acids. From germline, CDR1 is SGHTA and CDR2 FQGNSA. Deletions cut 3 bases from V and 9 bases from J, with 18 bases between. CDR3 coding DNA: TGTGCCAGCAGCTTCTCAGGGGCCCATGGGATCATTCAGTACTTC. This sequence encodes CASSFSGAHGIIQYF.

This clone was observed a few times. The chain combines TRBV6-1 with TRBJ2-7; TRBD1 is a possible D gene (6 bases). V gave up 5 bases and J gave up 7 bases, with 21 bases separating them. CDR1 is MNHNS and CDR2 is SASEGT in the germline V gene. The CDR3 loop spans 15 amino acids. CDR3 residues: CASSKTTGLREEQYF. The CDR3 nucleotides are TGTGCCAGCAGTAAAACAACAGGGCTACGGGAAGAGCAGTACTTC.

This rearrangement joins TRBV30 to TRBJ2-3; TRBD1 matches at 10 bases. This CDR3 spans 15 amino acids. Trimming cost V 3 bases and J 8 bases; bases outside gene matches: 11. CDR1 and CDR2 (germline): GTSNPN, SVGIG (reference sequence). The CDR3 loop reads CAWRGDRGPEATQYF. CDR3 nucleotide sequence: TGTGCCTGGAGGGGAGACAGGGGGCCCGAAGCTACGCAGTATTTT.

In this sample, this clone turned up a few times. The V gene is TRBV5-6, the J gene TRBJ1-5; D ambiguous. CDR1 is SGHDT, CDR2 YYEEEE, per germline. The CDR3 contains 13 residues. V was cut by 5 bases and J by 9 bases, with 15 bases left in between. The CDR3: CASRTRHPPPQHF. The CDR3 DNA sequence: TGTGCCAGCAGAACGCGGCACCCTCCGCCCCAGCATTTT.

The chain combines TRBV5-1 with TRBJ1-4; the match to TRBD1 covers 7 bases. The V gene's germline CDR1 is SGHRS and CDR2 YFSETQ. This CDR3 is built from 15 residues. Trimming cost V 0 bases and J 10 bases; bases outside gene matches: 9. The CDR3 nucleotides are TGCGCCAGCAGCTTGGTCCAGGACAGGAGCGGAAAACTGTTTTTT. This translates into CASSLVQDRSGKLFF. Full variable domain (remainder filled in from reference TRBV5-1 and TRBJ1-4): KAGVTQTPRYLIKTRGQQVTLSCSPISGHRSVSWYQQTPGQGLQFLFEYFSETQRNKGNFPGRFSGRQFSNSRSEMNVSTLELGDSALYLCASSLVQDRSGKLFFGSGTQLSVL.

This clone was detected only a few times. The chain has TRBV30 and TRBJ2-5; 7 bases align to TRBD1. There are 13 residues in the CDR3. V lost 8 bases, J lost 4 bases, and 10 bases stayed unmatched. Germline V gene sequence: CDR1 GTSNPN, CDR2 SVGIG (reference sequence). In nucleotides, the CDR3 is TGTGCCGAGAGCAGGGGGTCCGGAGAGACCCAGTACTTC. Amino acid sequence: CAESRGSGETQYF.

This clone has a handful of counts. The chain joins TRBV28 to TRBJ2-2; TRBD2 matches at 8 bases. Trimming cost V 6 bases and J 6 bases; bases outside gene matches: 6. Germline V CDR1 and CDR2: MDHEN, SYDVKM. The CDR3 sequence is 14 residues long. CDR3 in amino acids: CASRIAGRAGELFF. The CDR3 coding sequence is TGTGCCAGCAGGATAGCGGGAAGAGCCGGGGAGCTGTTTTTT.

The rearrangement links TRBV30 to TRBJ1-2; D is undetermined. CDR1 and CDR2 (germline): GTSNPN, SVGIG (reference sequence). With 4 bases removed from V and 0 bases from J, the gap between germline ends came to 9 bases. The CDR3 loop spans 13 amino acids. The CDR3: CAWTNYSNYGYTF. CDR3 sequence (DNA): TGTGCCTGGACCAACTACTCTAACTATGGCTACACCTTC.

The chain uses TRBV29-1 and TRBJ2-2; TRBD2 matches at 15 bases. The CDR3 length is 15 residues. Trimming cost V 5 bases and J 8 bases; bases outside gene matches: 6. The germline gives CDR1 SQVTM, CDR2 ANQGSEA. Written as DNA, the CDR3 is TGCAGCGTTCGCGGGACTAGCGGGAGGCCAGGGGAGCTGTTTTTT. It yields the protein CSVRGTSGRPGELFF.

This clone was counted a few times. CDR3 loop: CASSLFGGSYNEQFF. The DNA of the CDR3 is TGTGCCAGCAGCTTATTCGGGGGATCCTACAATGAGCAGTTCTTC. The chain combines TRBV7-2 with TRBJ2-1; maybe TRBD2 (6 bases). The CDR3 has 15 residues. Germline V gene sequence: CDR1 SGHTA, CDR2 FQGNSA. Trimming removed 2 bases from V and 1 base from J, with 9 bases in between. Combining the CDR3 with reference TRBV7-2 and TRBJ2-1 gives the whole variable domain GAGVSQSPSNKVTEKGKDVELRCDPISGHTALYWYRQSLGQGLEFLIYFQGNSAPDKSGLPSDRFSAERTGGSVSTLTIQRTQQEDSAVYLCASSLFGGSYNEQFFGPGTRLTVL.

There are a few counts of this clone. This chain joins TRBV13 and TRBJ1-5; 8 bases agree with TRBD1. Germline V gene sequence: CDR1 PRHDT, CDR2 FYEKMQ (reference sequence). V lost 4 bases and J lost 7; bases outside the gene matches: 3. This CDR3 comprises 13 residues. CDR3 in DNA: TGTGCCAGCAGCTATCAGGGGGCGCAGCCCCAGCATTTT. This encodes CASSYQGAQPQHF.

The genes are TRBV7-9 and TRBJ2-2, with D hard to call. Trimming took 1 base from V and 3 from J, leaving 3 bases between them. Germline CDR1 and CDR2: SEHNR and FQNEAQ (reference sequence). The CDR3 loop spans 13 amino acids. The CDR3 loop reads CASSLGDTGELFF. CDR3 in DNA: TGTGCCAGCAGCTTAGGAGACACCGGGGAGCTGTTTTTT.

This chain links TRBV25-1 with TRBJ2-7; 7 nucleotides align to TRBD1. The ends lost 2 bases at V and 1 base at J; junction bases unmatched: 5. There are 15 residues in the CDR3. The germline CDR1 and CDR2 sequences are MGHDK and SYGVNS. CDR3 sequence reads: CASSETGERSYEQYF. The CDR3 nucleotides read TGTGCCAGCAGTGAAACAGGGGAGAGATCCTACGAGCAGTACTTC.

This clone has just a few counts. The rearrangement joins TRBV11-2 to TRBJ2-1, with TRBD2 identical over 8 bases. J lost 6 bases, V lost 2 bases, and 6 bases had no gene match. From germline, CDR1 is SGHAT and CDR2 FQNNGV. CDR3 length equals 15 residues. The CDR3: CASSLTSGGGNEQFF. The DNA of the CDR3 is TGTGCCAGCAGCTTAACTAGCGGAGGGGGCAATGAGCAGTTCTTC.

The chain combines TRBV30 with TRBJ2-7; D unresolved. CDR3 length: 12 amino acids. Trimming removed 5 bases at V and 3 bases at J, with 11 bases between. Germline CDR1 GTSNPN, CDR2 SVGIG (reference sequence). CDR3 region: CAWGAERYEQYF. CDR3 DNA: TGTGCCTGGGGCGCGGAACGCTACGAGCAGTACTTC.

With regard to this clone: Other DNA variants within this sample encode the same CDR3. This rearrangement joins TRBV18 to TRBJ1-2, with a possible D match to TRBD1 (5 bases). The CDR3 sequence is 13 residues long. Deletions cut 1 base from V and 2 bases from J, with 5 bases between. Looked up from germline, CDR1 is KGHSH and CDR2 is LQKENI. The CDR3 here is CASSPQGNYGYTF. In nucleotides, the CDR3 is TGTGCCAGCTCACCACAGGGGAACTATGGCTACACCTTC.

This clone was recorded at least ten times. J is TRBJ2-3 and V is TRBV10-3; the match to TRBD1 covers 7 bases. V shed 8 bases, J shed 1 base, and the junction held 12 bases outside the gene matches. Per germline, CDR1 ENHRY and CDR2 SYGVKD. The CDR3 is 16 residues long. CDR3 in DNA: TGTGCCATCTCCGCTAACAACAGGGGAGGCACAGATACGCAGTATTTT. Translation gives CAISANNRGGTDTQYF.

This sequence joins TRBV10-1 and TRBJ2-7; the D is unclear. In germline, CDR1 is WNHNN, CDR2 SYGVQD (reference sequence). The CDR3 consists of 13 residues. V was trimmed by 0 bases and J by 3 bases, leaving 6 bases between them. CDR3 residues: CASSESVYYEQYF. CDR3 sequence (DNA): TGCGCCAGCAGTGAGTCCGTATACTACGAGCAGTACTTC.